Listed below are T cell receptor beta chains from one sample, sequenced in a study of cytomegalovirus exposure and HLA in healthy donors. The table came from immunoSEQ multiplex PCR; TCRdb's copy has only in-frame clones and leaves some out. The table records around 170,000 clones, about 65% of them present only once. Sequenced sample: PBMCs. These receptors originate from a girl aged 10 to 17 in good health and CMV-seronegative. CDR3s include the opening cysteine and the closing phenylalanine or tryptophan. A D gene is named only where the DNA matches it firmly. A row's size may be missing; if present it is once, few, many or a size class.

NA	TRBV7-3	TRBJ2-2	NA	CASSSANTGELFF	TGTGCCAGCAGCTCCGCGAACACCGGGGAGCTGTTTTTT
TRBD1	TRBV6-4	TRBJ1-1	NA	CASSEEDRETEAFF	TGTGCCAGCAGTGAGGAGGACAGGGAGACTGAAGCTTTCTTT
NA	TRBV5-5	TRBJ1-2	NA	CASSLGRNYGYTF	TGTGCCAGCAGCTTGGGGCGGAACTATGGCTACACCTTC
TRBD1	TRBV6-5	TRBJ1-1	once	CASTHSGGQGSEAFF	TGTGCCAGCACCCACTCGGGGGGACAGGGATCTGAAGCTTTCTTT
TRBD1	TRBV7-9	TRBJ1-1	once	CASSSRTGGTEAFF	TGTGCCAGCAGCTCCCGGACAGGGGGCACTGAAGCTTTCTTT
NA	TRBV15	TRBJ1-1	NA	CATSRDSKGGGTEAFF	TGTGCCACCAGCAGAGATTCCAAAGGCGGCGGCACTGAAGCTTTCTTT
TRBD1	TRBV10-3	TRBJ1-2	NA	CAIIEGTGANYGYTF	TGTGCCATCATCGAAGGGACAGGAGCTAACTATGGCTACACCTTC
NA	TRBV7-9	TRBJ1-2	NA	CASSLMGSVYGYTF	TGTGCCAGCAGCTTGATGGGCAGTGTATATGGCTACACCTTC
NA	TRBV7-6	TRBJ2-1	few	CASSTGNNEQFF	TGTGCCAGCTCTACAGGGAACAATGAGCAGTTCTTC
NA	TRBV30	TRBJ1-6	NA	CAWSVWAYRNSPLHF	TGTGCCTGGAGTGTATGGGCCTACCGCAATTCACCCCTCCACTTT
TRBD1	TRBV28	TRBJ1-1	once	CASSLQGGNTEAFF	TGTGCCAGCAGTCTTCAGGGGGGGAACACTGAAGCTTTCTTT
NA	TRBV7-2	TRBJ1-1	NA	CASSLYTGSNTEAFF	TGTGCCAGCAGCTTGTACACAGGATCGAACACTGAAGCTTTCTTT
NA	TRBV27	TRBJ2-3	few	CASTAFQGTDTQYF	TGTGCCAGCACAGCATTCCAGGGCACAGATACGCAGTATTTT
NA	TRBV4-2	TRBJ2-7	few	CASSQGQVAYEQYF	TGTGCCAGCAGCCAAGGGCAGGTGGCCTACGAGCAGTACTTC
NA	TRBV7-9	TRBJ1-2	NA	CASSPTANPGIPGYGYTF	TGTGCCAGCAGTCCCACTGCTAATCCGGGGATCCCGGGCTATGGCTACACCTTC
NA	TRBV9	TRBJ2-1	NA	CASSPTRGETQFF	TGTGCCAGCAGCCCCACTCGAGGCGAGACGCAGTTCTTC
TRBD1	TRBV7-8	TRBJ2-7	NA	CASSQGQGISYEQYF	TGTGCCAGCAGCCAGGGACAGGGGATCTCCTACGAGCAGTACTTC
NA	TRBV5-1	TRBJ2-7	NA	CASSLAGVSEQYF	TGCGCCAGCAGCTTGGCAGGGGTTTCCGAGCAGTACTTC
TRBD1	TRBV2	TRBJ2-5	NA	CASRKRTGQETQYF	TGTGCCAGCAGGAAACGGACAGGGCAAGAGACCCAGTACTTC
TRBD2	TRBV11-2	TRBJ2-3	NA	CASSPATSGDTQYF	TGTGCCAGCAGCCCCGCGACTAGCGGGGATACGCAGTATTTT
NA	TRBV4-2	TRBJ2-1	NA	CASSQDLREREQFF	TGTGCCAGCAGCCAAGACCTGAGGGAGCGGGAGCAGTTCTTC
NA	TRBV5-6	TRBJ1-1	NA	CASSLGGPAGRGAEAFF	TGTGCCAGCAGCTTGGGGGGGCCAGCCGGGAGGGGAGCTGAAGCTTTCTTT
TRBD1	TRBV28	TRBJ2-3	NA	CASSARGRLADTQYF	TGTGCCAGCAGTGCCAGGGGGCGCCTCGCAGATACGCAGTATTTT
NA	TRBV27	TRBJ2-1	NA	CASSKDSSYNEQFF	TGTGCCAGCAGCAAAGACAGCTCCTACAATGAGCAGTTCTTC
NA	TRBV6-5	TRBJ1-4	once	CASGSNRAFNEKLFF	TGTGCCAGCGGGTCGAACAGGGCATTTAATGAAAAACTGTTTTTT
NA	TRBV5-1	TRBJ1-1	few	CASSISGDNTEAFF	TGCGCCAGCAGCATCTCAGGGGATAACACTGAAGCTTTCTTT
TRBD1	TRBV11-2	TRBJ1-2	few	CASRNPGQGNYGYTF	TGTGCCAGCAGGAACCCGGGACAGGGGAACTATGGCTACACCTTC
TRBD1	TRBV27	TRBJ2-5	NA	CATGGTGMREETQYF	TGTGCCACCGGAGGGACAGGGATGAGGGAAGAGACCCAGTACTTC
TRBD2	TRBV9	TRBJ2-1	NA	CASSSSGGSHEQFF	TGTGCCAGCAGCTCTAGCGGGGGATCCCATGAGCAGTTCTTC
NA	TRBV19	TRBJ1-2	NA	CASSLIDRLAYGYTF	TGTGCCAGTAGTCTTATTGACAGACTCGCCTATGGCTACACCTTC
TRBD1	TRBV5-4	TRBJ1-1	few	CASSQDREEAFF	TGTGCCAGCAGCCAGGACAGGGAGGAAGCTTTCTTT
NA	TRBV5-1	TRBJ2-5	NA	CASSLYLAETQYF	TGCGCCAGCAGCTTGTATCTAGCGGAGACCCAGTACTTC
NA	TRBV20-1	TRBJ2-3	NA	CSAAWDTQYF	TGCAGTGCGGCTTGGGATACGCAGTATTTT
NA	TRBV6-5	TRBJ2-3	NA	CASSSLYTDTQYF	TGTGCCAGCAGTTCACTATACACAGATACGCAGTATTTT
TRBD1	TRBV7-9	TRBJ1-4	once	CASSPGDRPNEKLFF	TGTGCCAGCAGCCCTGGGGACAGACCTAATGAAAAACTGTTTTTT
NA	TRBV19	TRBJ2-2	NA	CASSPQSGELFF	TGTGCCAGTAGTCCCCAGTCCGGGGAGCTGTTTTTT
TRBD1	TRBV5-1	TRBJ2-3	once	CASMGPGGRTDTQYF	TGCGCCAGCATGGGGCCAGGGGGTAGGACAGATACGCAGTATTTT
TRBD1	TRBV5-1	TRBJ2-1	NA	CASSLQGADNEQFF	TGCGCCAGCAGCTTGCAGGGGGCGGACAATGAGCAGTTCTTC
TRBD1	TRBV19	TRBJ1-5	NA	CASLSGGAGPNQPQHF	TGTGCCAGCCTCTCAGGGGGCGCGGGCCCCAATCAGCCCCAGCATTTT
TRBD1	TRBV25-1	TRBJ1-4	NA	CASSPIGPGGFEKLFF	TGTGCCAGCAGCCCCATAGGGCCAGGGGGATTTGAAAAACTGTTTTTT
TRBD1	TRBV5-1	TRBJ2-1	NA	CASSLGQGRSSYNEQFF	TGCGCCAGCAGCTTGGGACAGGGGAGGAGCTCCTACAATGAGCAGTTCTTC
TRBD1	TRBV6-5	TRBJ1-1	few	CASSGRDRGLLAFF	TGTGCCAGCAGTGGACGGGACAGGGGGCTTTTAGCTTTCTTT
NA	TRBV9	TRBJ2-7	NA	CASSVGEDYAGHEQYF	TGTGCCAGCAGCGTCGGGGAGGACTACGCAGGGCACGAGCAGTACTTC
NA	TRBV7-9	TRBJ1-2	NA	CASSPRTPQGGYTF	TGTGCCAGCAGCCCCCGGACACCCCAAGGCGGCTACACCTTC
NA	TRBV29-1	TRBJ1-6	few	CSVSDGNNSPLHF	TGCAGCGTTTCGGACGGGAATAATTCACCCCTCCACTTT
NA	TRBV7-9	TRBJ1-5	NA	CASSSYSENQPQHF	TGTGCCAGCAGCTCCTATTCCGAAAATCAGCCCCAGCATTTT
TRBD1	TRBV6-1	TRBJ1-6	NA	CATSETGGTNSPLHF	TGTGCCACCTCGGAGACAGGGGGCACTAATTCACCCCTCCACTTT
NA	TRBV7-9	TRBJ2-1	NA	CASSLAGVGGFF	TGTGCCAGCAGCTTAGCCGGGGTGGGTGGGTTCTTC
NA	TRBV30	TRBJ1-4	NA	CAWSGGVPGKLFF	TGTGCCTGGAGTGGGGGGGTACCCGGAAAACTGTTTTTT
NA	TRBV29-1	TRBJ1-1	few	CSVQLGRMNTEAFF	TGCAGCGTTCAATTGGGGCGGATGAACACTGAAGCTTTCTTT
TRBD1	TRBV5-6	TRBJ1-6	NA	CASSLGTGDSPLHF	TGTGCCAGCAGCTTAGGGACAGGAGATTCACCCCTCCACTTT